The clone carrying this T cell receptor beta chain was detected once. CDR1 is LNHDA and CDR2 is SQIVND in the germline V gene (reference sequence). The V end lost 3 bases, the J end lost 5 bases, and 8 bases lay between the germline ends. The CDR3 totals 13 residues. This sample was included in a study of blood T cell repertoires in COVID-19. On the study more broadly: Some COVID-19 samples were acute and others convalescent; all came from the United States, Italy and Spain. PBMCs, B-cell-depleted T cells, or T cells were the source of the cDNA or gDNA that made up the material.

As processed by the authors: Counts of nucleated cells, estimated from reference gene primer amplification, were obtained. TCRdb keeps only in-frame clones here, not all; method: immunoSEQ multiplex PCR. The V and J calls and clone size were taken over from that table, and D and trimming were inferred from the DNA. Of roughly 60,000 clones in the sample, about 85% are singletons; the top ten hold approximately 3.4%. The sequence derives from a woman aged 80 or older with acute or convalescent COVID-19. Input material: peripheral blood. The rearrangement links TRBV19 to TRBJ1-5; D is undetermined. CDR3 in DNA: TGTGCCAGTAGTATTAAAAGAGATCAGCCCCAGCATTTT. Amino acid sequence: CASSIKRDQPQHF.